This entry lists 26 T cell receptor beta chains sequenced from one sample in a study of blood T cell repertoires in COVID-19. Clones were sequenced by immunoSEQ multiplex PCR, and TCRdb holds only the in-frame ones, with some missing. Here the sample spans roughly 140,000 clones, 80% being singletons. The material sequenced was peripheral blood. These TCRs come from a man between 60 and 75 years old with acute or convalescent COVID-19.

This clone occurred a few times. The rearrangement joins TRBV5-4 to TRBJ2-5, with 8 bases that match TRBD2. V trimming: 3 bases; J trimming: 2 bases; junction bases outside the gene matches: 6. Germline CDR1 is SGHNT and CDR2 is YYREEE (reference sequence). The CDR3 sequence is 15 residues long. The CDR3 DNA reads TGTGCCAGCAGCTCGGGGGGGAACTTTCAAGAGACCCAGTACTTC. Encoded protein: CASSSGGNFQETQYF.

The chain is built from TRBV4-3 and TRBJ1-2; D may be TRBD1 (5 bases). CDR3 length: 13 amino acids. Germline V gene data show CDR1 as LGHNA and CDR2 as YSLEER. V was pared by 4 bases and J by 3 bases, with 9 bases between. The CDR3 region has the DNA TGCGCCAGCAGCCGTAGGGGTGACTATGGCTACACCTTC. Translation gives CASSRRGDYGYTF.

The chain links TRBV18 to TRBJ2-7, with TRBD1 as a possible D gene (5 bases). Germline CDR1 KGHSH, CDR2 LQKENI. CDR3 size: 15 residues. V dropped 0 bases and J dropped 3 bases, with 12 bases sitting between them. The CDR3 region has the DNA TGTGCCAGCTCACCACCATCGGCAGGGAACTACGAGCAGTACTTC. This gives the protein CASSPPSAGNYEQYF.

This clone was recorded a few times. V and J are TRBV13 and TRBJ2-2; D is ambiguous. Germline V lookup: CDR1 PRHDT, CDR2 FYEKMQ (reference sequence). CDR3 size: 15 residues. V gave up 3 bases and J gave up 0 bases, with 8 bases separating them. CDR3 protein: CASSFGRTNTGELFF. The CDR3 DNA reads as TGTGCCAGCAGCTTCGGCAGGACGAACACCGGGGAGCTGTTTTTT.

The chain recombines TRBV7-6 with TRBJ2-1; 10 bases match TRBD1. The germline V gene has CDR1 SGHVS and CDR2 FNYEAQ. J was trimmed by 3 bases and V by 1 base; bases with no gene match: 3. The CDR3 extends over 16 amino acids. CDR3 DNA: TGTGCCAGCAGCTTAGTTGGGACAGGGGTCTACAATGAGCAGTTCTTC. Protein: CASSLVGTGVYNEQFF.

The chain links TRBV28 to TRBJ1-3, with D possibly being TRBD1 (5 bases). Germline CDR1 reads MDHEN; CDR2 reads SYDVKM. Trimming took off 3 bases at V and 0 bases at J, with 9 bases between the two ends. This CDR3 has 15 residues. The CDR3 DNA reads TGTGCCAGCAGTTTCCAGGGTAGCTCTGGAAACACCATATATTTT. It encodes CASSFQGSSGNTIYF.

This clone was counted a few times. The chain combines TRBV6-4 with TRBJ1-6, with D unresolved. Looked up from germline, CDR1 is MRHNA and CDR2 is SNTAGT. V lost 3 bases and J 6 bases, leaving 9 bases between the germline ends. The CDR3 sequence is 14 residues long. Here the CDR3 reads CASSENSFNSPLHF. CDR3 coding DNA: TGTGCCAGCAGTGAGAACAGTTTTAATTCACCCCTCCACTTT.

The chain recombines TRBV5-4 with TRBJ1-2; the D gene is possibly TRBD1 (5 bases). The CDR3 consists of 14 residues. V lost 5 bases to trimming and J lost 4 bases, with 15 bases between them. CDR1 is SGHNT and CDR2 is YYREEE in the germline V gene (reference sequence). CDR3 loop: CASRPGGTFYGYTF. CDR3 in DNA: TGTGCCAGCAGGCCCGGGGGGACCTTCTATGGCTACACCTTC.

The chain links TRBV29-1 to TRBJ2-3; perhaps TRBD2 as D (6 bases). The CDR3 has 14 residues. Germline values: CDR1 SQVTM, CDR2 ANQGSEA. Trimming cost V 5 bases and J 1 base, with 13 bases left between them. The chain's CDR3 is CSVRDSGGTDTQYF. CDR3 sequence (DNA): TGCAGCGTTCGGGACTCCGGGGGCACAGATACGCAGTATTTT.

J is TRBJ2-3 and V is TRBV20-1; D may be TRBD2 (5 bases). The CDR3 is made up of 11 amino acids. In germline, CDR1 is DFQATT, CDR2 SNEGSKA (reference sequence). V dropped 1 base and J dropped 6 bases, with 5 bases sitting between them. CDR3 residues: CSARGGDTQYF. DNA of the CDR3: TGCAGTGCTAGAGGAGGGGATACGCAGTATTTT.

The chain couples TRBV5-4 to TRBJ1-2, with 9 bases aligning to TRBD1. After removal of 3 bases from V and 2 bases from J, the junction contained 5 bases not matched to a gene. There are 15 residues in the CDR3. CDR1 and CDR2 from the germline V gene are SGHNT and YYREEE (reference sequence). CDR3 amino acids: CASSSNRGRNYGYTF. The DNA for the CDR3 is TGTGCCAGCAGCTCCAACAGGGGGCGCAACTATGGCTACACCTTC.

The V and J genes are TRBV15 and TRBJ1-4; D might be TRBD1 (5 bases). In germline, CDR1 is LNHNV, CDR2 YYDKDF (reference sequence). CDR3 length: 14 amino acids. Trimming took 3 bases from V and 5 from J, leaving 10 bases between them. The CDR3 DNA reads as TGTGCCACCAGCAGGCGGGACGGCAATGAAAAACTGTTTTTT. It translates to CATSRRDGNEKLFF.

The V call is TRBV7-3, the J call TRBJ2-2, with 9 nucleotides matching TRBD2. With V trimmed by 6 bases and J by 1 base, 0 bases remained unmatched. CDR1 and CDR2 (germline): SGHTA, FQGTGA. The CDR3 totals 14 residues. The CDR3 region has the DNA TGTGCCAGCAGGACTAGCGGGAACACCGGGGAGCTGTTTTTT. Translation gives CASRTSGNTGELFF.

The chain's CDR3 is CASEGASYEQYF. CDR3 nucleotides: TGTGCCAGCGAGGGGGCCTCCTACGAGCAGTACTTC. The V and J genes are TRBV3-1 (or the pseudogene TRBV3-2) and TRBJ2-7, with 7 positions matching TRBD1. The germline gives CDR1 LGHDT, CDR2 YNNKEL (reference sequence). The CDR3 contains 12 residues. V shed 8 bases, J shed 0 bases, and the junction held 1 base outside the gene matches.

J is TRBJ1-6 and V is TRBV27, with a weak D call TRBD1 (6 bases). The V and J ends lost 5 bases and 2 bases respectively, with 19 bases between them. The CDR3 has 18 amino acids. Germline-derived CDR1 and CDR2 are MNHEY and SMNVEV (reference sequence). CDR3 sequence reads: CASSPTRGIEPYNSPLHF. The CDR3 DNA reads TGTGCCAGCAGTCCTACAAGGGGGATAGAGCCCTATAATTCACCCCTCCACTTT.

V usage is TRBV6-5 and J usage is TRBJ2-1; TRBD2 matches at 9 bases. V lost 6 bases, J lost 14 bases, and 8 bases stayed unmatched. CDR1 MNHEY and CDR2 SVGAGI come from the germline V gene. The CDR3 length is 12 residues. The CDR3 here is CASRNQRGGEFF. The CDR3 bases are TGTGCCAGCAGGAATCAACGCGGGGGGGAGTTCTTC.

This chain joins TRBV6-5 and TRBJ1-2, with TRBD1 as a possible D gene (6 bases). There are 14 residues in the CDR3. The germline CDR1 and CDR2 sequences are MNHEY and SVGAGI. The germline V and J ends were trimmed by 5 bases and 2 bases, with 12 bases remaining between them. Here the CDR3 reads CASSPSTGNYGYTF. CDR3 in DNA: TGTGCCAGCAGTCCCTCGACAGGAAACTATGGCTACACCTTC.

The count of this clone is one. This chain links TRBV19 with TRBJ2-7; 10 nucleotides align to TRBD1. Germline CDR1 LNHDA, CDR2 SQIVND (reference sequence). V lost 3 bases and J lost 2; bases outside the gene matches: 4. This CDR3 is 15 amino acids long. CDR3 nucleotide sequence: TGTGCCAGTAGTATCGACAGGGGGCTCGCCTACGAGCAGTACTTC. It codes for CASSIDRGLAYEQYF.

The chain combines TRBV16 with TRBJ2-7; D not certain. The CDR3 covers 14 residues. Per the germline V gene, CDR1 is KGHSY and CDR2 is FQNENV. The V end was cut by 4 bases, the J end by 3 bases, with 13 bases between. CDR3 region: CASSPDWISYEQYF. The DNA of the CDR3 is TGTGCCAGCAGCCCCGACTGGATTAGCTACGAGCAGTACTTC.

The chain is built from TRBV7-2 and TRBJ2-7; 15 positions match TRBD2. The CDR3 runs to 18 residues. Unmatched junction bases numbered 9, after V lost 4 bases and J lost 2 bases. CDR1 is SGHTA and CDR2 is FQGNSA in the germline V gene. In nucleotides, the CDR3 is TGTGCCAGCAGCTCTCTGACGGGGACTAGCGGGAGGACCTACGAGCAGTACTTC. It specifies CASSSLTGTSGRTYEQYF.

This clone was recorded only once. The chain joins TRBV5-4 to TRBJ2-1; TRBD1 matches at 7 bases. V was clipped by 0 bases and J by 4 bases; unmatched bases: 10. This CDR3 region has 17 residues. CDR1 is SGHNT, CDR2 YYREEE, per germline (reference sequence). CDR3 sequence reads: CASSLGSGAGGYNEQFF. CDR3 DNA: TGTGCCAGCAGCTTGGGCAGTGGGGCAGGGGGATACAATGAGCAGTTCTTC.

V gene TRBV28 combines with J gene TRBJ1-5, with unresolved D. With 9 bases removed from V and 3 bases from J, the gap between germline ends came to 15 bases. The CDR3 has 14 residues. Germline CDR1 MDHEN, CDR2 SYDVKM. CDR3 residues: CASNRHGLNQPQHF. The CDR3 region has the DNA TGTGCCAGTAACAGACACGGCCTCAATCAGCCCCAGCATTTT. Supplemented by reference TRBV28 and TRBJ1-5, the full variable domain reads DVKVTQSSRYLVKRTGEKVFLECVQDMDHENMFWYRQDPGLGLRLIYFSYDVKMKEKGDIPEGYSVSREKKERFSLILESASTNQTSMYLCASNRHGLNQPQHFGDGTRLSIL.

The genes are TRBV5-4 and TRBJ1-1; no clear D. V was pared by 3 bases and J by 8 bases, with 8 bases between. CDR1 and CDR2 from the germline V gene are SGHNT and YYREEE (reference sequence). The CDR3 sequence is 11 residues long. CDR3 DNA: TGTGCCAGCAGCTACGACAAGGAAGCTTTCTTT. This gives the protein CASSYDKEAFF.

In its sample, this clone was seen once. The CDR3 nucleotides read TGTGCCATCAGTGAGACGGGTAACACTGAAGCTTTCTTT. Translating it yields CAISETGNTEAFF. The chain has TRBV10-3 and TRBJ1-1; no definite D call. V was pared by 2 bases and J by 2 bases, with 6 bases between. Germline CDR1 and CDR2: ENHRY and SYGVKD. The CDR3 consists of 13 residues.

V is TRBV5-6 and J is TRBJ2-1, with 9 positions matching TRBD2. With V trimmed by 5 bases and J by 0 bases, 3 bases remained unmatched. There are 15 residues in the CDR3. CDR1 and CDR2 from the germline V gene are SGHDT and YYEEEE. The CDR3, as DNA: TGTGCCAGCAGTCTTAGCGGGGGCTCCTACAATGAGCAGTTCTTC. This gives the protein CASSLSGGSYNEQFF.

The gene calls are TRBV4-2 and TRBJ2-7; 8 bases line up with TRBD2. The CDR3 length is 14 residues. Looked up from germline, CDR1 is LGHNA and CDR2 is YNFKEQ. The junction had 6 bases not matched to a gene; V was cut back by 5 bases and J by 3 bases. This CDR3 reads CASSVTSGNYEQYF. The DNA of the CDR3 is TGTGCCAGCAGCGTTACTAGCGGAAACTACGAGCAGTACTTC.